One sample yielded the 16 T cell receptor beta chains listed below, sequenced in a study of cytotoxic CD8 clonotypes in ibrutinib-treated CLL. The table came from immunoSEQ multiplex PCR; TCRdb's copy has only in-frame clones and leaves some out. The table lists some 120,000 clones, more than 55% of them singletons, with 30% to 45% in the top ten. The source was PBMCs, collected after 24 months of ibrutinib treatment. Source of these receptors: a human donor with chronic lymphocytic leukemia.

A single count supports this clone. V gene TRBV30 combines with J gene TRBJ2-3; perhaps D is TRBD1 or TRBD2 (5 bases each). The germline V and J ends were trimmed by 3 bases and 5 bases, with 18 bases remaining between them. Looked up from germline, CDR1 is GTSNPN and CDR2 is SVGIG (reference sequence). The CDR3 is 15 residues long. The DNA for the CDR3 is TGTGCCTGGAGCCGCAGAGGGGTCTCGGGAGATACGCAGTATTTT. Amino acid sequence: CAWSRRGVSGDTQYF. The full variable domain, rest sourced from reference TRBV30 and TRBJ2-3, is SQTIHQWPATLVQPVGSPLSLECTVEGTSNPNLYWYRQAAGRGLQLLFYSVGIGQISSEVPQNLSASRPQDRQFILSSKKLLLSDSGFYLCAWSRRGVSGDTQYFGPGTRLTVL.

The chain uses TRBV28 and TRBJ1-6, with D hard to call. The V gene's germline CDR1 is MDHEN and CDR2 SYDVKM. The CDR3 is 18 residues long. Trimming removed 5 bases at V and 9 bases at J, with 26 bases between. The CDR3 DNA reads TGTGCCAGCAGTGTACCCCCCCGGGTGACGGCTATTAGTTCACCCCTCCACTTT. Its protein product is CASSVPPRVTAISSPLHF.

The CDR3 loop is CASSYQTGANTEAFF. In nucleotides, the CDR3 is TGTGCCAGCAGCTATCAGACAGGGGCGAACACTGAAGCTTTCTTT. The chain couples TRBV7-9 to TRBJ1-1, with 8 bases aligning to TRBD1. The trim removed 4 bases at V and 1 base at J, leaving 5 bases unmatched. The CDR3 covers 15 residues. The V gene's germline CDR1 is SEHNR and CDR2 FQNEAQ (reference sequence).

The sample holds many counts of this clone. The rearrangement uses TRBV14 and TRBJ2-5; the D is unclear. The CDR3 extends over 15 amino acids. Germline CDR1 is SGHDN and CDR2 is FVKESK. V shed 0 bases and J shed 5 bases, with 13 bases lying between them. CDR3 coding DNA: TGTGCCAGCAGCCAAGACCGCGGCCCGGTTGAGACCCAGTACTTC. It encodes CASSQDRGPVETQYF.

The chain is built from TRBV25-1 and TRBJ1-1, with TRBD1 as a possible D gene (5 bases). The CDR3 extends over 17 amino acids. V was shortened by 4 bases and J by 5 bases, with 23 bases between the two germline ends. Germline lookup yields CDR1 MGHDK and CDR2 SYGVNS. The CDR3 is CASSALSATGIQTEAFF. The CDR3 DNA follows: TGTGCCAGCAGTGCCCTGAGCGCCACAGGAATACAAACTGAAGCTTTCTTT.

V is TRBV7-9 and J is TRBJ2-7; 7 bases agree with TRBD1. The V gene end was trimmed by 3 bases and the J gene end by 4 bases; junction bases not matched to a gene: 3. This CDR3 is 13 amino acids long. Germline V gene lookup returns CDR1 SEHNR and CDR2 FQNEAQ (reference sequence). The CDR3: CASSFKTGYEQYF. DNA of the CDR3: TGTGCCAGCAGCTTCAAGACAGGGTACGAGCAGTACTTC.

The J gene is TRBJ1-2, the V gene TRBV5-6; D is unresolved. There are 15 residues in the CDR3. The V end lost 1 base, the J end lost 0 bases, and 10 bases lay between the germline ends. Germline CDR1 and CDR2: SGHDT and YYEEEE. The DNA for the CDR3 is TGTGCCAGCAGCTTGTTAAAGGGAGCTAACTATGGCTACACCTTC. Its translation is CASSLLKGANYGYTF. The entire variable domain, with the rest obtained from reference TRBV5-6 and TRBJ1-2, is as follows: DAGVTQSPTHLIKTRGQQVTLRCSPKSGHDTVSWYQQALGQGPQFIFQYYEEEERQRGNFPDRFSGHQFPNYSSELNVNALLLGDSALYLCASSLLKGANYGYTFGSGTRLTVV.

The rearrangement links TRBV25-1 to TRBJ2-1; 8 bases are shared with TRBD1. Germline V CDR1 and CDR2: MGHDK, SYGVNS. The CDR3 consists of 11 residues. The CDR3 DNA reads TGTGCGATCGGACAGGGCAATGAGCAGTTCTTC. Amino acids: CAIGQGNEQFF.

In this sample, this clone turned up once. The rearrangement joins TRBV2 to TRBJ1-4; 7 bases agree with TRBD1. Germline CDR1 and CDR2: SNHLY and FYNNEI. This CDR3 contains 13 residues. V gave up 6 bases and J gave up 10 bases; unmatched junction bases: 8. In nucleotides, the CDR3 is TGTGCCAGCAGCGGGACAGCTCAGGGAAAACTGTTTTTT. Translating gives CASSGTAQGKLFF. The full variable domain, in which reference TRBV2 and TRBJ1-4 provide the parts outside the CDR3, is EPEVTQTPSHQVTQMGQEVILRCVPISNHLYFYWYRQILGQKVEFLVSFYNNEISEKSEIFDDQFSVERPDGSNFTLKIRSTKLEDSAMYFCASSGTAQGKLFFGSGTQLSVL.

This sequence joins TRBV21-1 and TRBJ1-5; TRBD1, the table's D call, lacks a check against the DNA. TRBV21-1 is a listed pseudogene. The CDR3 has 20 amino acids. The CDR3, as DNA: TGTGCCAGCAGCTCCCCAGAGGGGGCGAAGTGTCCCTTGGACAATCAGCCCCAGCATTTT. It codes for CASSSPEGAKCPLDNQPQHF.

This clone was detected only a few times. This chain uses TRBV6-1 with TRBJ1-5, with D unresolved. The germline V and J ends were trimmed by 9 bases and 4 bases, with 10 bases remaining between them. The CDR3 consists of 12 residues. From germline, CDR1 is MNHNS and CDR2 SASEGT. CDR3 in DNA: TGTGCCAGAATGGTGGGGAATCAGCCCCAGCATTTT. This encodes CARMVGNQPQHF.

The rearrangement links TRBV2 to TRBJ2-5, with 7 bases identical to TRBD2. This CDR3 region has 13 residues. CDR1 and CDR2 (germline): SNHLY, FYNNEI. V was pared by 6 bases and J by 4 bases, with 5 bases of the junction left unmatched. The CDR3 loop is CASRTSIGETQYF. The CDR3 nucleotides are TGTGCCAGCAGGACTAGCATAGGAGAGACCCAGTACTTC.

Comment on this clone: In the same sample, other DNA sequences code for this CDR3. The chain uses TRBV30 and TRBJ1-1; D gene ambiguous. CDR1 and CDR2 from the germline V gene are GTSNPN and SVGIG (reference sequence). The V gene lost 0 bases and the J gene lost 1 base, with 6 bases spanning the gap. The CDR3 length is 13 residues. The CDR3 protein is CAWSVGGNTEAFF. The CDR3 nucleotides are TGTGCCTGGAGTGTTGGAGGGAACACTGAAGCTTTCTTT.

This clone was picked up many times. The CDR3 reads CASSLVGGGRETQYF. The CDR3 DNA reads TGCGCCAGCAGCTTGGTCGGGGGGGGCCGTGAGACCCAGTACTTC. V gene TRBV5-1 combines with J gene TRBJ2-5, with 8 positions matching TRBD2. V gave up 0 bases and J gave up 5 bases; unmatched junction bases: 6. The CDR3 runs to 15 residues. Germline lookup yields CDR1 SGHRS and CDR2 YFSETQ.

The chain uses TRBV19 and TRBJ2-3; perhaps D is TRBD1 or TRBD2 (6 bases each). The CDR3 extends over 14 amino acids. V lost 5 bases and J lost 5, with 14 bases in between. Per germline, CDR1 LNHDA and CDR2 SQIVND (reference sequence). CDR3 sequence reads: CASSRGGLGDTQYF. CDR3 nucleotide sequence: TGTGCCAGTAGTCGTGGGGGGCTGGGAGATACGCAGTATTTT.

This clone was counted between two and nine times. The chain is built from TRBV28 and TRBJ1-1; a possible D gene is TRBD1 (5 bases). V was trimmed by 4 bases and J by 5 bases, leaving 11 bases between them. This CDR3 has 13 residues. CDR1 and CDR2 (germline): MDHEN, SYDVKM. CDR3 region: CASSSGMATEAFF. The CDR3 DNA sequence: TGTGCCAGCAGTTCAGGGATGGCGACTGAAGCTTTCTTT.